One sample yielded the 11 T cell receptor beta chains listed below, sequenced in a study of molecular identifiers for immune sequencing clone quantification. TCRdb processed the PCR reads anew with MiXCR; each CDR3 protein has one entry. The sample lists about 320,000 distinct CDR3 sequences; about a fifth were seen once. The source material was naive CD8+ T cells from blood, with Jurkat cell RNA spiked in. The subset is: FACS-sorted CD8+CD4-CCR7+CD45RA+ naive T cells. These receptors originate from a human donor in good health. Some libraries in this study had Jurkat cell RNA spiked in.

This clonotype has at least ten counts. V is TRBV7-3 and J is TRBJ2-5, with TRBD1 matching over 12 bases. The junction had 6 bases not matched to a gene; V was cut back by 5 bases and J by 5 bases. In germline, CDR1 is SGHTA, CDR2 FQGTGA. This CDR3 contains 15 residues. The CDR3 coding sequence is TGTGCCAGCAGCCGGGGACAGGGGGCTTTGGAGACCCAGTACTTC. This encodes CASSRGQGALETQYF.

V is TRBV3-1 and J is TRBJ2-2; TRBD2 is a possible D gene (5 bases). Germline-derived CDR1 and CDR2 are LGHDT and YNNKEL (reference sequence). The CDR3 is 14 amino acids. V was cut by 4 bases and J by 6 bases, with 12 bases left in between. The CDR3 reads CASSPGLNAGELFF. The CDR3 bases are TGTGCCAGCAGCCCCGGACTCAACGCCGGGGAGCTGTTTTTT.

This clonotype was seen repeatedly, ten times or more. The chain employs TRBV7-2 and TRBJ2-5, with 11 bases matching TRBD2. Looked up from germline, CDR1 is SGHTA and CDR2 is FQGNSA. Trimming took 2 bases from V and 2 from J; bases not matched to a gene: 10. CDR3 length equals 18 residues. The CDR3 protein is CASSLRTRLAGPQETQYF. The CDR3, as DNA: TGTGCCAGCAGCTTAAGGACCCGACTAGCGGGACCACAAGAGACCCAGTACTTC. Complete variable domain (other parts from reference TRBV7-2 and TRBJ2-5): GAGVSQSPSNKVTEKGKDVELRCDPISGHTALYWYRQSLGQGLEFLIYFQGNSAPDKSGLPSDRFSAERTGGSVSTLTIQRTQQEDSAVYLCASSLRTRLAGPQETQYFGPGTRLLVL.

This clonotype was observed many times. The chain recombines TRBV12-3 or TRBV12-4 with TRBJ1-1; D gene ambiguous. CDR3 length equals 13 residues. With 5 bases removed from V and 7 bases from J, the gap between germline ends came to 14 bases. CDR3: CASSPRRESEAFF. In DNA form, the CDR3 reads TGTGCCAGCAGTCCAAGGCGAGAGAGTGAAGCTTTCTTT.

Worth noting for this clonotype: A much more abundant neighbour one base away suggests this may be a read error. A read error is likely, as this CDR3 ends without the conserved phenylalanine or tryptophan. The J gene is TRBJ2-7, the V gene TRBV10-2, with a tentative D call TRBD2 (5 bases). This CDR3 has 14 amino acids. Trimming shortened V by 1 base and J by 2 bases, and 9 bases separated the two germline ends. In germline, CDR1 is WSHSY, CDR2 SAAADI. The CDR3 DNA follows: TGCGCCAGCAGTGAGTACGGGATGGCCTACGAGCAGTACCTC. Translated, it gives CASSEYGMAYEQYL.

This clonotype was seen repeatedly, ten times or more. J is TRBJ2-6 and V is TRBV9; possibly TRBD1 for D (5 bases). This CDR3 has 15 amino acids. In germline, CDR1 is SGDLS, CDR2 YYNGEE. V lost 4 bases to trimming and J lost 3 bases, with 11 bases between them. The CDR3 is CASSLQVRGANVLTF. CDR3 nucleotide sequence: TGTGCCAGCAGCTTACAGGTCCGTGGGGCCAACGTCCTGACTTTC.

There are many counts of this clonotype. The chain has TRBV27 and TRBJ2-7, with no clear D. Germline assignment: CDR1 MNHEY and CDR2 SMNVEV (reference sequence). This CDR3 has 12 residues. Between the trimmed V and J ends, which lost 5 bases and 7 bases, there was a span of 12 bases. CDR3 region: CASSHNGLEQYF. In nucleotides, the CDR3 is TGTGCCAGCAGTCACAACGGCCTGGAGCAGTACTTC.

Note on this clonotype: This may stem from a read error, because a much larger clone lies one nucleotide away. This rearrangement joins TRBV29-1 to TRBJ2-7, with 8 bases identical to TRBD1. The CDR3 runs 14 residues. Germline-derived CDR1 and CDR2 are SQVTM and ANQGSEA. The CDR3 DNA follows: TGCAGCGTTGAAGACGGACAGGGTTCCTACGGGCAGTACTTC. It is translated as CSVEDGQGSYGQYF.

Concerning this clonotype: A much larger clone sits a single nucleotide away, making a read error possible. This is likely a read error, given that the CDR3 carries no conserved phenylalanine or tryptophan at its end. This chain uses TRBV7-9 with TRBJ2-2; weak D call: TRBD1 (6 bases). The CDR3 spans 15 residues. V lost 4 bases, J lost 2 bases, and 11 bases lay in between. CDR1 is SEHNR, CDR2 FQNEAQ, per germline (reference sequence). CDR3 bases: TGTGCCAGCAGCTCATGGGGACAAAACACCGGGGAGCTGTTTTCT. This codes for CASSSWGQNTGELFS.

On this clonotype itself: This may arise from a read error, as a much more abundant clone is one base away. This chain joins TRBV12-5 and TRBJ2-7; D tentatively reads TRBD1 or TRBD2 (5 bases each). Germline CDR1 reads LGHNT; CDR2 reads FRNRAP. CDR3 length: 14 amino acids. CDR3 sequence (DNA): TGTGCTGGTGGTTTAGGGGACGGAGCCTACGAGCAGTACTTC. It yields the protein CAGGLGDGAYEQYF.

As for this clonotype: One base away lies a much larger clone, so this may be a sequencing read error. As DNA, the CDR3 is TGTGCCAGCAGCCGAATCCCCCGGGACACTTACTCCTACGAGCAGTACTTC. Translating gives CASSRIPRDTYSYEQYF. The chain recombines TRBV28 with TRBJ2-7; D may be TRBD1 (6 bases). CDR3 length: 17 residues. Germline values: CDR1 MDHEN, CDR2 SYDVKM. V lost 6 bases, J lost 0 bases, and 21 bases lay in between.